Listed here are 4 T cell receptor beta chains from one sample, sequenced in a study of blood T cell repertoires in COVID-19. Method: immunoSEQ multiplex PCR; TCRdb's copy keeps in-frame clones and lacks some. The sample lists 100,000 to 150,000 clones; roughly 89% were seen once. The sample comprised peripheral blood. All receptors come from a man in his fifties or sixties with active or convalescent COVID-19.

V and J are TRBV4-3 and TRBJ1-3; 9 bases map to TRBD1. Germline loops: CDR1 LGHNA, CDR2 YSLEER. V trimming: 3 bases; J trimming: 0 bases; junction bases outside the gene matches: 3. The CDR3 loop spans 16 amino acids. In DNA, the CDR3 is TGCGCCAGCAGCCACAGGACAGGGGACTCTGGAAACACCATATATTTT. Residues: CASSHRTGDSGNTIYF.

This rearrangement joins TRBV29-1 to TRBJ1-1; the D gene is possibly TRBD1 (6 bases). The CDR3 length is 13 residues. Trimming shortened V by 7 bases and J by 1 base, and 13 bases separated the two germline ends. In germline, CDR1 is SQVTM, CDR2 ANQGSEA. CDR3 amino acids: CSAIRGSNTEAFF. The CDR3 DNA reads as TGCAGCGCGATTAGGGGGTCGAACACTGAAGCTTTCTTT.

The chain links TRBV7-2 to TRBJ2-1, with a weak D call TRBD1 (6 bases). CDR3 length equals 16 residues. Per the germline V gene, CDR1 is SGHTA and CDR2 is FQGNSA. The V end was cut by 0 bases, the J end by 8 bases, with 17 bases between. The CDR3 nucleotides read TGTGCCAGCAGCTTAGCGCGAGGGGGTGGATTTGATGAGCAGTTCTTC. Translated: CASSLARGGGFDEQFF.

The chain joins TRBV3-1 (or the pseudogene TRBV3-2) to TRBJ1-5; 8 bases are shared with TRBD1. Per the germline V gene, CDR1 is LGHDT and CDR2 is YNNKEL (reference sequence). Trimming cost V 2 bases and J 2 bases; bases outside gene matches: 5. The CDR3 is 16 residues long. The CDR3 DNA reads TGTGCCAGCAGCCAAAGGGAGGGACAGGGCAATCAGCCCCAGCATTTT. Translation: CASSQREGQGNQPQHF.